The 22 T cell receptor beta chains below were found in one sample sequenced in a study of T cell repertoires in cytomegalovirus infection. For these TCRs, the target antigens are not known. TCRdb re-derived calls from the reads in MiXCR, one entry per CDR3 protein. The sample lists roughly 920,000 distinct CDR3 sequences, roughly 30% occurring once. The input for sequencing was cultured CD8+ T cells from PBMCs, taken from culture after CMV antigen stimulation. Receptors were obtained from a human donor in good health (CMV status not recorded). Some clones in this sample may be carry-over from other donors' samples.

The chain uses TRBV7-4 and TRBJ1-6, with TRBD1 identical over 7 bases. Germline lookup yields CDR1 SGHVT and CDR2 SQSDAQ. The V gene end was trimmed by 5 bases and the J gene end by 4 bases; junction bases not matched to a gene: 8. This CDR3 has 16 residues. The CDR3 loop is CASSPPAGGYNSPLHF. The CDR3 DNA is TGTGCCAGCAGCCCCCCTGCAGGGGGATATAATTCACCCCTCCACTTT. Full variable domain (remainder filled in from reference TRBV7-4 and TRBJ1-6): GAGVSQSPRYKVAKRGRDVALRCDSISGHVTLYWYRQTLGQGSEVLTYSQSDAQRDKSGRPSGRFSAERPERSVSTLKIQRTEQGDSAVYLCASSPPAGGYNSPLHFGNGTRLTVT.

This clonotype has only a few counts. This chain connects TRBV13 to TRBJ1-1; no clear D. This CDR3 is 14 amino acids long. Germline V lookup: CDR1 PRHDT, CDR2 FYEKMQ (reference sequence). With 3 bases removed from V and 4 bases from J, the gap between germline ends came to 12 bases. The chain's CDR3 is CASSFGLNPTEAFF. CDR3 DNA sequence: TGTGCCAGCAGCTTTGGGCTGAACCCCACTGAAGCTTTCTTT.

CDR3 DNA sequence: TGTGCCACCAGCCCCAGGCGGACAGATACGCAGTATTTT. It specifies CATSPRRTDTQYF. V and J are TRBV15 and TRBJ2-3; D gene uncertain. The germline V and J ends were trimmed by 5 bases and 3 bases, with 9 bases remaining between them. Germline V gene sequence: CDR1 LNHNV, CDR2 YYDKDF (reference sequence). The CDR3 has 13 residues.

This clonotype appeared a few times. This chain links TRBV12-3 or TRBV12-4 with TRBJ1-6; D gene uncertain. The CDR3 contains 14 residues. Trimming took off 6 bases at V and 7 bases at J, with 13 bases between the two ends. The CDR3 DNA reads as TGTGCCAGCAGCCCGGGGATGTACAATTCACCCCTCCACTTT. It translates to CASSPGMYNSPLHF.

This clonotype was counted only a few times. Mismatch with germline at one junction end may stem from a read error. The chain carries TRBV7-6 and TRBJ2-1; D gene unclear. The CDR3 length is 13 residues. Germline CDR1 SGHVS, CDR2 FNYEAQ. The CDR3 coding sequence is TGTGCTAGCAGCTCTCGTTTGGGGTATGAGCAGTTCTTC. Encoded protein: CASSSRLGYEQFF.

The chain has TRBV29-1 and TRBJ1-2, with 10 bases matching TRBD1. This CDR3 contains 15 residues. After removal of 0 bases from V and 7 bases from J, the junction contained 8 bases not matched to a gene. Per germline, CDR1 SQVTM and CDR2 ANQGSEA. Here the CDR3 reads CSVEDYQGTGVGYTF. The DNA of the CDR3 is TGCAGCGTTGAAGATTATCAAGGGACAGGGGTTGGCTACACCTTC.

CDR3: CASSLLPEALETQYF. The CDR3 DNA follows: TGTGCCAGCAGCTTACTGCCCGAGGCATTGGAGACCCAGTACTTC. The rearrangement links TRBV7-6 to TRBJ2-5; no clear D gene. The CDR3 contains 15 residues. CDR1 SGHVS and CDR2 FNYEAQ come from the germline V gene. V was clipped by 2 bases and J by 5 bases, with 15 bases between them.

Concerning this clonotype: The junction and the germline gene differ at one end; a read error may be behind it. The genes are TRBV7-6 and TRBJ2-2; D not certain. The CDR3 sequence is 17 residues long. Germline assignment: CDR1 SGHVS and CDR2 FNYEAQ. CDR3 DNA sequence: TGTGCTAGCAGCTTATATCCCGCACCGAAGAACACCGGGGAGCTGTTTTTT. This sequence encodes CASSLYPAPKNTGELFF.

A note on this clonotype: Sequence at one end of the junction differs from germline and may be a read error. The chain links TRBV28 to TRBJ2-5; 7 bases line up with TRBD1. This CDR3 is 17 amino acids long. Germline assignment: CDR1 MDHEN and CDR2 SYDVKM. The CDR3 here is CASGLTGLGSPKETQYF. The CDR3 bases are TGTGCCAGCGGTTTGACAGGGTTAGGGTCCCCGAAAGAGACCCAGTACTTC.

This sequence joins TRBV10-3 and TRBJ1-2, with D possibly matching TRBD1 (5 bases). The CDR3 contains 14 residues. Deletions cut 2 bases from V and 5 bases from J, with 12 bases between. Germline V gene sequence: CDR1 ENHRY, CDR2 SYGVKD. The CDR3 DNA follows: TGTGCCATCAGTGAGGGGGCAGCCTCTTATGGCTACACCTTC. Translating gives CAISEGAASYGYTF.

The gene calls are TRBV5-1 and TRBJ2-1, with 7 nucleotides matching TRBD1. Germline CDR1 is SGHRS and CDR2 is YFSETQ. CDR3 length: 17 amino acids. J gave up 0 bases and V 0 bases, and 6 bases lay outside the gene matches. This CDR3 reads CASSLDRGPLSYNEQFF. The CDR3 nucleotides are TGCGCCAGCAGCTTGGATAGGGGGCCTCTCTCCTACAATGAGCAGTTCTTC.

This clonotype was seen only a few times. The chain recombines TRBV4-1 with TRBJ2-5; D tentatively fits TRBD1 or TRBD2 (5 bases each). CDR1 MGHRA and CDR2 YSYEKL come from the germline V gene. V lost 1 base to trimming and J lost 2 bases, with 14 bases between them. The CDR3 is 16 amino acids. This chain's CDR3 is CASSQGSMGDQETQYF. CDR3 in DNA: TGCGCCAGCAGCCAAGGGAGCATGGGGGATCAAGAGACCCAGTACTTC.

The chain carries TRBV27 and TRBJ1-1; no clear D. Germline V CDR1 and CDR2: MNHEY, SMNVEV (reference sequence). V gave up 3 bases and J gave up 8 bases, with 13 bases separating them. The CDR3 covers 13 residues. The CDR3 sequence: CASSLASRREAFF. The CDR3 coding sequence is TGTGCCAGCAGTTTGGCCTCGAGGAGGGAAGCTTTCTTT.

In regard to this clonotype: A much larger clone lies one base from this, so it may be a read error. The CDR3 DNA sequence: TGTGCCAGCAGCTTAGAATTAGTGGCGTACCAAGAGACCCAGTACTTC. Its protein is CASSLELVAYQETQYF. V and J are TRBV7-2 and TRBJ2-5; D remains unclear. The CDR3 totals 16 residues. CDR1 and CDR2 (germline): SGHTA, FQGNSA. The V end lost 1 base, the J end lost 0 bases, and 12 bases lay between the germline ends.

The gene calls are TRBV27 and TRBJ1-6; D possibly corresponds to TRBD1 (6 bases). The CDR3 covers 14 residues. Germline V lookup: CDR1 MNHEY, CDR2 SMNVEV (reference sequence). V was clipped by 5 bases and J by 9 bases, with 14 bases between them. CDR3 DNA: TGTGCCAGCAGTACCACAGGGTGGAGTTCACCCCTCCACTTT. This translates into CASSTTGWSSPLHF.

The chain employs TRBV9 and TRBJ1-3, with D unresolved. With 0 bases removed from V and 0 bases from J, the gap between germline ends came to 7 bases. The CDR3 has 15 residues. CDR1 and CDR2 from the germline V gene are SGDLS and YYNGEE. CDR3 amino acids: CASSVGGGSGNTIYF. The DNA of the CDR3 is TGTGCCAGCAGCGTAGGGGGTGGCTCTGGAAACACCATATATTTT. Full variable domain (missing parts from reference TRBV9 and TRBJ1-3): DSGVTQTPKHLITATGQRVTLRCSPRSGDLSVYWYQQSLDQGLQFLIQYYNGEERAKGNILERFSAQQFPDLHSELNLSSLELGDSALYFCASSVGGGSGNTIYFGEGSWLTVV.

V and J are TRBV6-2 or TRBV6-3 and TRBJ2-6, with D perhaps TRBD1 (6 bases). V was clipped by 6 bases and J by 2 bases, with 11 bases between them. Germline CDR1 MNHEY, CDR2 SVGEGT. The CDR3 is 15 amino acids. The CDR3 reads CASRRQVTGANVLTF. DNA of the CDR3: TGTGCCAGCAGGCGACAGGTTACTGGGGCCAACGTCCTGACTTTC.

This clonotype was recorded a few times. V usage is TRBV12-3 or TRBV12-4 and J usage is TRBJ2-1; no reliable D call. The CDR3 contains 17 residues. V lost 5 bases and J 0 bases, leaving 17 bases between the germline ends. The CDR3 protein is CASSPSTDPSSYNEQFF. The CDR3 DNA is TGTGCCAGCAGTCCTTCTACCGACCCAAGCTCCTACAATGAGCAGTTCTTC.

The chain carries TRBV6-1 and TRBJ1-1, with D hard to call. The CDR3 is made up of 12 amino acids. CDR1 is MNHNS and CDR2 is SASEGT in the germline V gene. V lost 5 bases, J lost 8 bases, and 12 bases lay in between. The CDR3 DNA reads TGTGCCAGCAGTACGAACGGTAACGAAGCTTTCTTT. Its protein is CASSTNGNEAFF.

This chain joins TRBV6-2 or TRBV6-3 and TRBJ2-7, with 9 bases fitting TRBD2. The germline CDR1 and CDR2 sequences are MNHEY and SVGEGT. The junction had 7 bases not matched to a gene; V was cut back by 8 bases and J by 5 bases. This CDR3 is built from 13 residues. The CDR3 region is CASGVAGVDEQYV. The CDR3 nucleotides are TGTGCCAGCGGAGTAGCGGGGGTCGACGAGCAGTACGTC.

The chain couples TRBV28 to TRBJ1-2; TRBD1 agrees at 8 bases. The CDR3 length is 14 residues. V dropped 4 bases and J dropped 3; count of bases not matched to a gene: 4. Per the germline V gene, CDR1 is MDHEN and CDR2 is SYDVKM. The CDR3 protein is CASSWGQADYGYTF. CDR3 nucleotides: TGTGCCAGCAGTTGGGGACAGGCAGACTATGGCTACACCTTC.

This clonotype was seen repeatedly, ten times or more. CDR3 DNA sequence: TGTGCCAGCAGCTTCCCCCCATACAATGAGCAGTTCTTC. It codes for CASSFPPYNEQFF. This chain joins TRBV7-9 and TRBJ2-1; D is undetermined. Germline CDR1 is SEHNR and CDR2 is FQNEAQ (reference sequence). CDR3 length: 13 residues. The V end lost 3 bases, the J end lost 4 bases, and 7 bases lay between the germline ends.